This T cell receptor (beta chain) was sequenced in a study of T cell responses to AZD1222 COVID-19 vaccine. Findings and limits, study-wide: Reportedly, nearly half the spike-specific TCRs target unmutated variant regions. Most donors were white British and more were female, and clonal diversity was possibly underestimated. Repertoires in all cases were sampled only once the peak T cell response had passed.

After removal of 0 bases from V and 2 bases from J, the junction contained 7 bases not matched to a gene. The CDR3 runs to 18 residues. Per the germline V gene, CDR1 is SGDLS and CDR2 is YYNGEE. As regards this clone: Its antigen is unidentified.

Using immunoSEQ multiplex PCR, the repertoire was profiled, and TCRdb retains in-frame clones only, with some absent. The sample consists of 130,000 or so clones, around 90% of them appearing once. The chain uses TRBV9 and TRBJ2-3; TRBD2 aligns across 12 bases. The sequences come from peripheral blood, collected 28 days after the second AZD1222 dose. The TCR comes from an adult who received the AZD1222 COVID-19 vaccine. The CDR3 is CASSVALAGGPATDTQYF. CDR3 nucleotides: TGTGCCAGCAGCGTAGCGCTAGCGGGAGGGCCCGCCACAGATACGCAGTATTTT.